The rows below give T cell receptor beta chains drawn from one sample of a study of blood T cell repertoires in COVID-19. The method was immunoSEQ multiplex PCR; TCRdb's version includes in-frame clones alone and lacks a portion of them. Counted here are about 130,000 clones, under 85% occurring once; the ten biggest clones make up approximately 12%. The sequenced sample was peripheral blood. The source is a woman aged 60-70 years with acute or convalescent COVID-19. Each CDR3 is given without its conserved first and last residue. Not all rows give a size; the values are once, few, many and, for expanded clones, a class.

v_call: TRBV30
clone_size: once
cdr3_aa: AWIAIEAF

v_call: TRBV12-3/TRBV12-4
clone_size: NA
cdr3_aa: ASSFRGSPLH

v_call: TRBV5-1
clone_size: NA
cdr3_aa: ASSLGGQRQETQY

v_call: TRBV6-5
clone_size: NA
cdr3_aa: ASGTGLGNTIY

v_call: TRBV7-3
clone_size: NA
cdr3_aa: ASSLGREGDTQY

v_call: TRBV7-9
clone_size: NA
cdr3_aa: ASSPPGGGYNEQF

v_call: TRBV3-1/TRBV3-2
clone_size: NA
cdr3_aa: ASTDRGMNTEAF

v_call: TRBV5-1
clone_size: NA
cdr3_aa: ASSVQGNGYT

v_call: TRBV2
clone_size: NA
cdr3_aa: AGIGPSYGYT

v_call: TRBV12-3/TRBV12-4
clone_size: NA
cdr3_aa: ASRGGTDHGYT

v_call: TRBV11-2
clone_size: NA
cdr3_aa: ASSSRQGNSPLH

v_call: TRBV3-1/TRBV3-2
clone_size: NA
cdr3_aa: ASSQDGQGAGEQY

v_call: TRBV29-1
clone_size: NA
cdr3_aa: SVAPGHNEQF

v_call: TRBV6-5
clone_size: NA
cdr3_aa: ASCPSANYGYT

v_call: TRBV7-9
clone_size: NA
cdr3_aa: ASTFLDRVYTGELF

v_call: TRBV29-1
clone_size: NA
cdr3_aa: SVEDRGVETQY

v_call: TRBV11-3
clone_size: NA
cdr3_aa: ASSARDTAEAF

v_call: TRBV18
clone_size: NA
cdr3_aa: ASSQTLVRSPFSSGNTIY

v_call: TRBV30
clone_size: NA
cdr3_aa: ACTRLDTQY

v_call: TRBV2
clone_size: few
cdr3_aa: ASSGQPHSPLH

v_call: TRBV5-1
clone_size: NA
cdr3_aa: ASSLARNNLGLANEKLF

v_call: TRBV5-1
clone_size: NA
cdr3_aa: ASGPGSADSNQPQH

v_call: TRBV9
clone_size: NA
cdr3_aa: ASSSGIGTGGYT

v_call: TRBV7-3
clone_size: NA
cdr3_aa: ASSLAAGPYEQY

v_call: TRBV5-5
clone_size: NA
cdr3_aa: ASSLGGQLANYGYT

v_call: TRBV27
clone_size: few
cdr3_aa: ASSLGTGNEKLF

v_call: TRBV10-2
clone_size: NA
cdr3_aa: ASTGQGKSPQH

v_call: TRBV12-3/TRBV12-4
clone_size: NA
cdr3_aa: ASSPGGLRGYT

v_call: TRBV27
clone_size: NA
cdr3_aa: ASSLGQGMNTEAF

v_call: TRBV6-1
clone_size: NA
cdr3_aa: ASSEWTDLNTEAF